The sequence of this TCR beta chain was determined in a study of T cells after yellow fever vaccination. Of note for this clonotype: The antigen remains undetermined.

Template switching with 5'RACE generated the TCR cDNA and added a universal primer site and UMIs. In TCRdb, the 5' RACE reads were re-called with MiXCR into one record per CDR3 protein. The table records 450,000 to 650,000 distinct CDR3 sequences, roughly 13% of them present only once. Trimming removed 6 bases from V and 6 bases from J; junction bases left unmatched: 10. Germline V lookup: CDR1 ENHRY, CDR2 SYGVKD. The CDR3 sequence is 14 residues long. Points from the study as a whole: The bulk population could contribute abundant contaminating clonotypes to FACS-sorted repertoires. Researchers noted that a small share of clonotypes showed up in both CD4 and CD8 compartments. Most clones from primary vaccination were detected again post-booster (roughly 95% CD4, around 88% CD8).

The clonotype originates from a man aged 25 to 40 who received the YFV17D yellow fever vaccine. Sequenced material: PBMCs, taken on the day of the yellow fever booster vaccination. The chain links TRBV10-3 to TRBJ2-7; 8 bases map to TRBD2. CDR3 sequence: CAIRRGLDKSEQYF. CDR3 nucleotide sequence: TGTGCCATCAGGAGGGGACTAGATAAGAGCGAGCAGTACTTC.